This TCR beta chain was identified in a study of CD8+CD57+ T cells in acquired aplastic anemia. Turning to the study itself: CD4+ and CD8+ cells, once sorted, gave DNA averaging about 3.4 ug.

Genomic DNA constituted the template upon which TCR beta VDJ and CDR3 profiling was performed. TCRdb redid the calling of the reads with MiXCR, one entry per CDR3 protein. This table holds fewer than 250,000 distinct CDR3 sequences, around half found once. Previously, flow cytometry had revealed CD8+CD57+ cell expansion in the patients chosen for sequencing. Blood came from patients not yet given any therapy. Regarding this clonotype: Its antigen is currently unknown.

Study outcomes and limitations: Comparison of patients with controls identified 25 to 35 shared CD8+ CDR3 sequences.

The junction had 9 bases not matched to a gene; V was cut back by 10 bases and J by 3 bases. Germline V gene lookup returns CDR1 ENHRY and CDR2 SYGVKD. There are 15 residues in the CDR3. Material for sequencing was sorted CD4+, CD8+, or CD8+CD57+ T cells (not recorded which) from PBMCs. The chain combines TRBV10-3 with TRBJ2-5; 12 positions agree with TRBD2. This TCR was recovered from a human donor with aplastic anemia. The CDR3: CATLPSGGVEETQYF. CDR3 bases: TGTGCCACCCTACCTAGCGGGGGGGTAGAAGAGACCCAGTACTTC.